This T cell receptor beta chain is from a study of blood T cell repertoires in COVID-19. Study-wide background: There were acute and convalescent COVID-19 samples, and they came from the United States, Italy and Spain.

Participant-given clinical history determined each cohort assignment. Recovered Cohort 3 donors showed two negative PCRs, clearance, or symptom resolution. Authors' methods: Estimation of nucleated cell counts was performed using reference gene primer amplification. Profiled with immunoSEQ multiplex PCR; TCRdb holds only in-frame clones, not every one. V and J calls and clone size are as listed in that table; D and trimming were resolved from the DNA. The data hold approximately 300,000 clones, with 70% to 90% observed a single time. Sequenced input: PBMCs or T cells enriched from blood (not recorded which). This clonotype originated in a man aged 30 to 39 who had recovered from COVID-19.

CDR3 loop: CSTRGAPTEAFF. As DNA, the CDR3 is TGCAGTACCCGGGGGGCCCCCACTGAAGCTTTCTTT. This chain joins TRBV29-1 and TRBJ1-1; perhaps TRBD1 as D (6 bases). Germline V CDR1 and CDR2: SQVTM, ANQGSEA. The CDR3 has 12 amino acids.